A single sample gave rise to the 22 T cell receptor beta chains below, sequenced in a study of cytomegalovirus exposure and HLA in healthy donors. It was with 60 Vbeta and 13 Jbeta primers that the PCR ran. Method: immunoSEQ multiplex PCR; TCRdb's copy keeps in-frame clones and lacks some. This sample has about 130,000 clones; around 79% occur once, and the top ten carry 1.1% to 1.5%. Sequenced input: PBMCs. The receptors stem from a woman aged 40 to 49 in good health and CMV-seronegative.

DNA of the CDR3: TGTGCCAGCAGCTTACTAGCGGGGGATCGCGAGCAGTACTTC. Translated: CASSLLAGDREQYF. The chain couples TRBV7-3 to TRBJ2-7; 10 bases are a match to TRBD2. The CDR3 sequence is 14 residues long. The germline V gene encodes CDR1 SGHTA and CDR2 FQGTGA. V lost 2 bases to trimming and J lost 6 bases; unmatched junction nucleotides: 4.

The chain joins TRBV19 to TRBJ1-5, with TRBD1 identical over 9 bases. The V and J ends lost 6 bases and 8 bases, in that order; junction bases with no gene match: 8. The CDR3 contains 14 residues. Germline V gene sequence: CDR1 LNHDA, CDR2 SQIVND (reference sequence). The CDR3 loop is CASRDRGIPKPQHF. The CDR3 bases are TGTGCCAGTAGAGACAGGGGGATTCCCAAGCCCCAGCATTTT.

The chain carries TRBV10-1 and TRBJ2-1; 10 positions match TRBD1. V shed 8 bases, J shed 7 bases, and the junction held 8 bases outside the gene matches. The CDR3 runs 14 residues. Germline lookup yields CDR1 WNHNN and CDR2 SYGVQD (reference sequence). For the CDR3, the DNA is TGCGCCAGCTCCCGGGGACAGGGGAATAATGAGCAGTTCTTC. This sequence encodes CASSRGQGNNEQFF.

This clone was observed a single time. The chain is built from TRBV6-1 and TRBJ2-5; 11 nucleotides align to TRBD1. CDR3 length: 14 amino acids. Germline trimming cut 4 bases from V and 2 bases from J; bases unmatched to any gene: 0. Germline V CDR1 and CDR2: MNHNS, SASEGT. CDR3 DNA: TGTGCCAGCAGTGGGGACAGGGGGCAAGAGACCCAGTACTTC. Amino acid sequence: CASSGDRGQETQYF.

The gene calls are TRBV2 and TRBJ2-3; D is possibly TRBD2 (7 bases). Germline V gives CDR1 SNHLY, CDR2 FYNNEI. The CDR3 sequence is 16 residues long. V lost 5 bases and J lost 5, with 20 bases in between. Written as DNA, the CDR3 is TGTGCCAGCAGTAGGGGAGGGCAGGGGATAGAAGATACGCAGTATTTT. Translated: CASSRGGQGIEDTQYF.

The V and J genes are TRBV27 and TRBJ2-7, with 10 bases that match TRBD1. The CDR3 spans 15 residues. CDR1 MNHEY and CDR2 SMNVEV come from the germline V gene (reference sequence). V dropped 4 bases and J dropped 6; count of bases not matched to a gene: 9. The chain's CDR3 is CASSSAGTGDFEQYF. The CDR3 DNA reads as TGTGCCAGCAGTTCCGCCGGGACAGGGGATTTCGAGCAGTACTTC.

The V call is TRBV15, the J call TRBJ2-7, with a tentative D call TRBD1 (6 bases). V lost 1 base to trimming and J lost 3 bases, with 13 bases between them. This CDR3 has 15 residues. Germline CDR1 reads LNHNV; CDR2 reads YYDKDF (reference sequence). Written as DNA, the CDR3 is TGTGCCACCAGCAGAGGTGGACAGACAATCTACGAGCAGTACTTC. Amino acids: CATSRGGQTIYEQYF.

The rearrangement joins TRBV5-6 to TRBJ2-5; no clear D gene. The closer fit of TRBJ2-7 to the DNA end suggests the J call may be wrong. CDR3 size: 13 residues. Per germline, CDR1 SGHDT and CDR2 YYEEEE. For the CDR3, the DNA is TGTGCCAGCAGAAGACTGAGCTCCTACGAGCAGTACTTC. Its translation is CASRRLSSYEQYF.

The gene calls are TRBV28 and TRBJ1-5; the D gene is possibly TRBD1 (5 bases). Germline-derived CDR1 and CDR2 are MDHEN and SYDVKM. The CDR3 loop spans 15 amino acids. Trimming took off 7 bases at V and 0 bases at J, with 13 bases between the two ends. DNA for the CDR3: TGTGCCAGCACTTGGGGGGTAAATAGCAATCAGCCCCAGCATTTT. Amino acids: CASTWGVNSNQPQHF. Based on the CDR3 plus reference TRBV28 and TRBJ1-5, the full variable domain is DVKVTQSSRYLVKRTGEKVFLECVQDMDHENMFWYRQDPGLGLRLIYFSYDVKMKEKGDIPEGYSVSREKKERFSLILESASTNQTSMYLCASTWGVNSNQPQHFGDGTRLSIL.

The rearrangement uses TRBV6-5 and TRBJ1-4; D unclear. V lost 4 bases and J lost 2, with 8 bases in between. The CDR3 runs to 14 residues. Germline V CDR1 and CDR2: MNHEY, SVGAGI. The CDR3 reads CASSFIQTNEKLFF. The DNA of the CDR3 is TGTGCCAGCAGTTTCATCCAGACTAATGAAAAACTGTTTTTT.

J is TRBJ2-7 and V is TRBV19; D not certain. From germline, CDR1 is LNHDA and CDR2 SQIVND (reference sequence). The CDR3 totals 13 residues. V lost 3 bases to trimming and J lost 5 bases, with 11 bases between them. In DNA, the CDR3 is TGTGCCAGTAGTATCAGGTTTTCCCACGAGCAGTACTTC. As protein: CASSIRFSHEQYF.

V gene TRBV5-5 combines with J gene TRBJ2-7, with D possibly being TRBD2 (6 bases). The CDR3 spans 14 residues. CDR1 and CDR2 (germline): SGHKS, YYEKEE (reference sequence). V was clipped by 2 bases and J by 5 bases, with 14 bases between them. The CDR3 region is CASSFGGARNEQYF. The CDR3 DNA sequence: TGTGCCAGCAGCTTTGGCGGGGCGAGGAACGAGCAGTACTTC.

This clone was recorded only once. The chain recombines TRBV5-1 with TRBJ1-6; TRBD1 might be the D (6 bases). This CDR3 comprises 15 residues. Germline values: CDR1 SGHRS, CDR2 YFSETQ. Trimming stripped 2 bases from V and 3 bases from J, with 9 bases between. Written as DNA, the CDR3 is TGCGCCAGCAGCTTTGGACAGAACTATAATTCACCCCTCCACTTT. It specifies CASSFGQNYNSPLHF.

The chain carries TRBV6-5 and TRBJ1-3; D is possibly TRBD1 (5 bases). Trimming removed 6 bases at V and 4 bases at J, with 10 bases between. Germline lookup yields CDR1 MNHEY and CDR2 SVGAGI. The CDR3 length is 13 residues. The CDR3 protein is CASSQGWGNTIYF. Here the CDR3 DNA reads TGTGCCAGCAGCCAGGGCTGGGGAAACACCATATATTTT.

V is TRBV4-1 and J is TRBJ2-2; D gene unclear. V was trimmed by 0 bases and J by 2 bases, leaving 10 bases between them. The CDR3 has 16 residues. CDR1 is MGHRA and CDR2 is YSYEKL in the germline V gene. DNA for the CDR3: TGCGCCAGCAGCCAAGATCACAGCTTAAACACCGGGGAGCTGTTTTTT. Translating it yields CASSQDHSLNTGELFF.

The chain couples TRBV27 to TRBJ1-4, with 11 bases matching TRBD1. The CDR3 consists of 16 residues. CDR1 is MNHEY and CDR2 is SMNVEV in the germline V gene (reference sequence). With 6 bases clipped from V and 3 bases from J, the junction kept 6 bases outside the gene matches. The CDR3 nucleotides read TGTGCCAGCAGCCCGGACAGGGGGCCGGCTAATGAAAAACTGTTTTTT. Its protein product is CASSPDRGPANEKLFF. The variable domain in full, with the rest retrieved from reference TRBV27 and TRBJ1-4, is EAQVTQNPRYLITVTGKKLTVTCSQNMNHEYMSWYRQDPGLGLRQIYYSMNVEVTDKGDVPEGYKVSRKEKRNFPLILESPSPNQTSLYFCASSPDRGPANEKLFFGSGTQLSVL.

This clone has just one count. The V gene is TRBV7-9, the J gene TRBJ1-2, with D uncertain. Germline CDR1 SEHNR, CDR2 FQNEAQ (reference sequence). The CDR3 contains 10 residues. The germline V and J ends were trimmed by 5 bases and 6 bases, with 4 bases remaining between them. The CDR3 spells CASSVNGYTF. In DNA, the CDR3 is TGTGCCAGCAGCGTAAATGGCTACACCTTC.

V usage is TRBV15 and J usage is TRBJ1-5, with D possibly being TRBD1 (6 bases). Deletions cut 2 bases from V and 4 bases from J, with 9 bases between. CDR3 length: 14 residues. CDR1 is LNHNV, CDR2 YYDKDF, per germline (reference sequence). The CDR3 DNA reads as TGTGCCACCAGCAGACTACAGGGTAATCAGCCCCAGCATTTT. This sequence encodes CATSRLQGNQPQHF.

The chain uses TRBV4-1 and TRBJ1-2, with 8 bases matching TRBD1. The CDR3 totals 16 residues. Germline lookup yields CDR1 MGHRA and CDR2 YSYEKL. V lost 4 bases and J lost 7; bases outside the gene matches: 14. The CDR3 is CASSPAVRAGGSGYTF. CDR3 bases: TGCGCCAGCAGCCCCGCCGTCCGGGCAGGGGGCAGTGGCTACACCTTC.

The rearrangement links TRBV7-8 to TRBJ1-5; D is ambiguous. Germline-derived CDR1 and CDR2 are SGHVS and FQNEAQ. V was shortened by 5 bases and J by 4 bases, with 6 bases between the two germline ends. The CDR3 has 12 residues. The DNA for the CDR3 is TGTGCCAGCAGCCCACAAAATCAGCCCCAGCATTTT. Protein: CASSPQNQPQHF.

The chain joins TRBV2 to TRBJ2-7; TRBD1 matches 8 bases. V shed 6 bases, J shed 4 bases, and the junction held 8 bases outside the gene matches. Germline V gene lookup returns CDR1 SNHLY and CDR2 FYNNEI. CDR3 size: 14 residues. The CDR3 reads CASRTGAGGYEQYF. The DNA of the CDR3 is TGTGCCAGCAGGACAGGGGCTGGCGGGTACGAGCAGTACTTC. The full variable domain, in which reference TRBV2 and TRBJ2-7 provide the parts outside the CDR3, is EPEVTQTPSHQVTQMGQEVILRCVPISNHLYFYWYRQILGQKVEFLVSFYNNEISEKSEIFDDQFSVERPDGSNFTLKIRSTKLEDSAMYFCASRTGAGGYEQYFGPGTRLTVT.

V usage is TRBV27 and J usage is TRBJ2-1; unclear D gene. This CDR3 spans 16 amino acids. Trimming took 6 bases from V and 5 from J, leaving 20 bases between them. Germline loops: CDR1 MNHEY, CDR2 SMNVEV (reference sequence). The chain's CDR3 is CASSSPPRAVDNEQFF. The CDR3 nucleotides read TGTGCCAGCAGCTCCCCCCCGAGAGCCGTAGACAATGAGCAGTTCTTC.